The 10 T cell receptor beta chains below all came from one sample that was sequenced in a study of blood T cells in healthy people across ages. The authors ran a second PCR of about 6 to 12 cycles using a sample-barcoded 5' primer and a J-beta primer mix. TCRdb processed the 5' RACE reads anew with MiXCR; each CDR3 protein has one entry. The profile shows some 940,000 distinct CDR3 sequences, 29% of them singletons. The same specimen was also included in a second study, on T cells of mothers and their children.

Input material: blood. The receptors were sampled from a woman aged 40-49 years in good health.

This clonotype was detected many times. V usage is TRBV9 and J usage is TRBJ2-7; D possibly corresponds to TRBD1 (6 bases). Trimming left V 3 bases short and J 3 bases short, with 13 bases between. The length of the CDR3 is 14 residues. Germline V gene lookup returns CDR1 SGDLS and CDR2 YYNGEE. CDR3 sequence (DNA): TGTGCCAGCAGCGCCGACAGGTACGACTACGAGCAGTACTTC. Translating gives CASSADRYDYEQYF.

This clonotype was seen ten or more times. CDR3 loop: CASSLRQAGDNSPLHF. As DNA, the CDR3 is TGTGCCAGCAGCCTGCGTCAGGCGGGGGATAATTCACCCCTCCACTTT. The chain is built from TRBV28 and TRBJ1-6; perhaps TRBD1 as D (5 bases). The length of the CDR3 is 16 residues. The ends were cut back, 6 bases at V and 5 bases at J, with 17 bases in the middle. The germline CDR1 and CDR2 sequences are MDHEN and SYDVKM.

This clonotype was recorded many times. The V call is TRBV2, the J call TRBJ2-7; tentatively, D is TRBD1 (5 bases). The CDR3 is 14 amino acids. Trimming took off 5 bases at V and 2 bases at J, with 13 bases between the two ends. Per germline, CDR1 SNHLY and CDR2 FYNNEI. CDR3 sequence: CASSPRQTPYEQYF. The DNA of the CDR3 is TGTGCCAGCAGTCCTAGACAGACTCCCTACGAGCAGTACTTC.

The chain recombines TRBV6-2 or TRBV6-3 with TRBJ2-2, with D possibly matching TRBD2 (6 bases). Trimming removed 0 bases from V and 5 bases from J, with 7 bases in between. Looked up from germline, CDR1 is MNHEY and CDR2 is SVGEGT. The CDR3 has 14 amino acids. The CDR3 here is CASSYSGRTGELFF. Written as DNA, the CDR3 is TGTGCCAGCAGTTACTCAGGGAGGACCGGGGAGCTGTTTTTT.

At least ten counts were recorded for this clonotype. The rearrangement joins TRBV15 to TRBJ2-2; D possibly corresponds to TRBD2 (6 bases). The CDR3 extends over 14 amino acids. V lost 6 bases, J lost 6 bases, and 14 bases lay in between. Germline assignment: CDR1 LNHNV and CDR2 YYDKDF (reference sequence). The CDR3 DNA reads TGTGCCACCAGTCGCGGGGTGACATCCGGGGAGCTGTTTTTT. Its translation is CATSRGVTSGELFF.

A single count supports this clonotype. This may arise from a read error, as a much more abundant clone is one base away. This chain joins TRBV10-3 and TRBJ1-6; D unclear. The V gene lost 6 bases and the J gene lost 9 bases, with 15 bases spanning the gap. The CDR3 is made up of 14 amino acids. Germline V gives CDR1 ENHRY, CDR2 SYGVKD. The CDR3 DNA follows: TGTGCCATCAGCGGTGAGGAGGGAAGTTCACCCCTCCACTTT. Its translation is CAISGEEGSSPLHF.

The V call is TRBV7-3, the J call TRBJ1-1, with D uncertain. Germline V lookup: CDR1 SGHTA, CDR2 FQGTGA. This CDR3 has 13 amino acids. V was shortened by 0 bases and J by 7 bases, with 9 bases between the two germline ends. The CDR3 is CASSLTKQSEAFF. The CDR3 nucleotides are TGTGCCAGCAGCTTAACGAAACAGAGTGAAGCTTTCTTT.

On this clonotype: Possible read error: a much larger clone is one base away. The chain employs TRBV12-3 or TRBV12-4 and TRBJ2-1; TRBD1 or TRBD2 may be the D gene (5 bases each). This CDR3 spans 12 amino acids. For the CDR3, the DNA is TGTGCCAGCAGGGGGGAGTGGAATGAGCAGGTCTTC. This encodes CASRGEWNEQVF.

This clonotype occurred a few times. CDR3 residues: CASSLGTDVFF. For the CDR3, the DNA is TGTGCCAGCAGTTTAGGGACAGACGTTTTCTTT. The chain employs TRBV28 and TRBJ1-1; TRBD1 agrees at 7 bases. This CDR3 is built from 11 residues. V trimming: 2 bases; J trimming: 13 bases; junction bases outside the gene matches: 4. Germline V CDR1 and CDR2: MDHEN, SYDVKM.

This clonotype was found once. The gene calls are TRBV7-9 and TRBJ2-2; D remains ambiguous. Trimming stripped 7 bases from V and 6 bases from J, with 0 bases between. Germline-derived CDR1 and CDR2 are SEHNR and FQNEAQ (reference sequence). The CDR3 consists of 9 residues. The CDR3 nucleotides are TGTGCCAGCACCGGGGAGCTGTTTTTT. It encodes CASTGELFF.